The clone carrying this TCR beta chain came up a few times. The target antigen is unknown. These data come from a study of PD-1 blockade in classical Hodgkin lymphoma. Each patient relapsed following autologous stem cell transplantation, and prior brentuximab vedotin exposure differed. Here immunoSEQ multiplex PCR was the method, and the copy in TCRdb shows in-frame clones only, minus some. The sample has 25,000 to 35,000 clones, about 71% seen once. Findings of the study overall: What drove the repertoire differences, possibly disease activity or prior therapy, has not been defined. Patients with a complete response exhibited baseline diversity comparable to newly diagnosed patients.

Per germline, CDR1 SGDLS and CDR2 YYNGEE. Trimming pared 4 bases from V and 0 bases from J, leaving 12 bases between. The CDR3 contains 15 residues. V usage is TRBV9 and J usage is TRBJ2-3; D is perhaps TRBD2 (5 bases). Sequences were derived from peripheral blood mononuclear cells (PBMCs), sampled before the second cycle of nivolumab. This receptor was obtained from a human donor with classical Hodgkin lymphoma. The CDR3 reads CASSPGSSSTDTQYF. The CDR3 DNA sequence: TGTGCCAGCAGCCCGGGGAGTTCTAGCACAGATACGCAGTATTTT. The full variable domain, completed using reference TRBV9 and TRBJ2-3, is DSGVTQTPKHLITATGQRVTLRCSPRSGDLSVYWYQQSLDQGLQFLIQYYNGEERAKGNILERFSAQQFPDLHSELNLSSLELGDSALYFCASSPGSSSTDTQYFGPGTRLTVL.